This passage covers 20 T cell receptor beta chains from one sample sequenced in a study of shared clonotypes between healthy human individuals. TCRdb keeps only in-frame clones here, not all; method: immunoSEQ multiplex PCR. This sample has under 300,000 clones, with approximately 70% found just once. The sequenced sample consisted of memory CD4+ T cells sorted from blood. Subset indicated: CD45RA-negative fraction. These receptors came from a man in his thirties or forties in good health.

This chain uses TRBV29-1 with TRBJ1-1; D gene unclear. V gave up 7 bases and J gave up 7 bases, with 10 bases separating them. Germline V lookup: CDR1 SQVTM, CDR2 ANQGSEA. CDR3 length: 10 residues. The CDR3 sequence is CSASTSEAFF. In DNA form, the CDR3 reads TGCAGCGCCTCGACAAGTGAAGCTTTCTTT.

The chain carries TRBV7-8 and TRBJ2-1; tentatively, D is TRBD2 (5 bases). Germline V gene lookup returns CDR1 SGHVS and CDR2 FQNEAQ. The CDR3 loop spans 13 amino acids. The V gene lost 6 bases and the J gene lost 8 bases, with 14 bases spanning the gap. This chain's CDR3 is CASSPTSFYEQFF. The CDR3 DNA reads as TGTGCCAGCAGTCCTACTAGTTTCTATGAGCAGTTCTTC.

The chain has TRBV5-5 and TRBJ2-3, with 9 nucleotides matching TRBD1. The CDR3 length is 14 residues. CDR1 is SGHKS and CDR2 is YYEKEE in the germline V gene (reference sequence). The V segment lost 4 bases and the J segment 5 bases; nucleotides outside the gene matches: 5. As DNA, the CDR3 is TGTGCCAGCAGCCTACAGGGGGCGGGAGATACGCAGTATTTT. It yields the protein CASSLQGAGDTQYF.

The chain has TRBV6-5 and TRBJ2-1, with D tentatively TRBD2 (6 bases). V was clipped by 2 bases and J by 8 bases, with 13 bases between them. The CDR3 length is 14 residues. Germline V gene sequence: CDR1 MNHEY, CDR2 SVGAGI. The CDR3 DNA reads TGTGCCAGCAGTTACGACTTAGGAGGGGATGAGCAGTTCTTC. Protein product: CASSYDLGGDEQFF.

The chain is built from TRBV7-2 and TRBJ2-1; 9 positions agree with TRBD1. This CDR3 contains 14 residues. Germline trimming cut 4 bases from V and 8 bases from J; bases unmatched to any gene: 6. Germline lookup yields CDR1 SGHTA and CDR2 FQGNSA. CDR3 loop: CASSYGQGQDEQFF. The CDR3 nucleotides are TGTGCCAGCAGCTACGGACAGGGGCAAGATGAGCAGTTCTTC.

The chain uses TRBV19 and TRBJ1-5, with D maybe TRBD1 (6 bases). With 9 bases removed from V and 1 base from J, the gap between germline ends came to 16 bases. This CDR3 region has 15 residues. Germline lookup yields CDR1 LNHDA and CDR2 SQIVND (reference sequence). The CDR3 DNA sequence: TGTGCCAGCCACTACAGGGCGGGGAGCAATCAGCCCCAGCATTTT. Encoded protein: CASHYRAGSNQPQHF.

This chain connects TRBV7-2 to TRBJ2-1; no reliable D call. V gave up 2 bases and J gave up 6 bases, with 8 bases separating them. CDR1 SGHTA and CDR2 FQGNSA come from the germline V gene. The CDR3 length is 13 residues. In DNA, the CDR3 is TGTGCCAGCAGCTTACGGGTTGGCAATGAGCAGTTCTTC. Translated: CASSLRVGNEQFF.

The chain couples TRBV7-2 to TRBJ2-5, with 8 bases lining up with TRBD1. This CDR3 is 14 amino acids long. CDR1 and CDR2 (germline): SGHTA, FQGNSA. Unmatched junction bases numbered 7, after V lost 5 bases and J lost 5 bases. The CDR3 region is CASSRFYRGETQYF. In DNA, the CDR3 is TGTGCCAGCAGCCGTTTCTACAGGGGGGAGACCCAGTACTTC.

The chain employs TRBV5-5 and TRBJ2-3, with 7 bases fitting TRBD1. The length of the CDR3 is 14 residues. The V segment lost 4 bases and the J segment 10 bases; nucleotides outside the gene matches: 12. CDR1 and CDR2 from the germline V gene are SGHKS and YYEKEE (reference sequence). The CDR3 sequence is CASSPETGNRAQYF. The DNA of the CDR3 is TGTGCCAGCAGCCCCGAGACAGGGAATAGGGCGCAGTATTTT.

This chain links TRBV5-4 with TRBJ2-3; D might be TRBD2 (5 bases). The CDR3 has 13 amino acids. The germline gives CDR1 SGHNT, CDR2 YYREEE (reference sequence). Trimming shortened V by 0 bases and J by 5 bases, and 7 bases separated the two germline ends. The CDR3 nucleotides are TGTGCCAGCAGCTTGGTACGGGGAGATACGCAGTATTTT. It encodes CASSLVRGDTQYF.

The rearrangement links TRBV19 to TRBJ2-4; weak D call: TRBD1 (8 bases). CDR1 is LNHDA, CDR2 SQIVND, per germline (reference sequence). Trimming stripped 5 bases from V and 0 bases from J, with 20 bases between. This CDR3 region has 18 residues. CDR3 DNA: TGTGCCAGTAGTCGTTCTACAGGGGGAGGGTTAGCCAAAAACATTCAGTACTTC. Its translation: CASSRSTGGGLAKNIQYF.

The chain combines TRBV18 with TRBJ2-5; D is ambiguous. V was shortened by 0 bases and J by 5 bases, with 10 bases between the two germline ends. Germline V CDR1 and CDR2: KGHSH, LQKENI. The CDR3 extends over 14 amino acids. CDR3: CASSPPVGSETQYF. CDR3 DNA: TGTGCCAGCTCACCACCTGTGGGGTCGGAGACCCAGTACTTC.

Worth noting for this clone: The same CDR3 can be traced to other DNA sequences in this sample. This CDR3 is CASSPTVNTEAFF. CDR3 nucleotide sequence: TGTGCCAGCAGCCCAACAGTGAACACTGAAGCTTTCTTT. The chain combines TRBV11-2 with TRBJ1-1, with D hard to call. Germline values: CDR1 SGHAT, CDR2 FQNNGV. This CDR3 has 13 amino acids. V shed 5 bases and J shed 0 bases, with 7 bases lying between them. The complete variable domain, with remaining parts taken from reference TRBV11-2 and TRBJ1-1, reads EAGVAQSPRYKIIEKRQSVAFWCNPISGHATLYWYQQILGQGPKLLIQFQNNGVVDDSQLPKDRFSAERLKGVDSTLKIQPAKLEDSAVYLCASSPTVNTEAFFGQGTRLTVV.

The chain links TRBV14 to TRBJ2-3; 7 bases align to TRBD2. This CDR3 region has 19 residues. Germline V lookup: CDR1 SGHDN, CDR2 FVKESK. The V segment lost 2 bases and the J segment 2 bases; nucleotides outside the gene matches: 16. CDR3 protein: CASSQWPNEGGLATDTQYF. The CDR3 DNA sequence: TGTGCCAGCAGCCAATGGCCCAATGAGGGAGGGCTCGCCACAGATACGCAGTATTTT.

The V call is TRBV18, the J call TRBJ2-3; no firm D call. CDR1 KGHSH and CDR2 LQKENI come from the germline V gene. V lost 4 bases and J lost 1, with 3 bases in between. This CDR3 spans 12 amino acids. CDR3 DNA: TGTGCCAGCTCACTTCGCACAGATACGCAGTATTTT. This translates into CASSLRTDTQYF.

The gene calls are TRBV5-4 and TRBJ1-4; possibly TRBD1 for D (6 bases). CDR1 is SGHNT, CDR2 YYREEE, per germline (reference sequence). CDR3 length: 14 amino acids. Trimming removed 4 bases at V and 4 bases at J, with 11 bases between. Here the CDR3 reads CASSLDRLNEKLFF. The CDR3, as DNA: TGTGCCAGCAGCCTTGACAGGCTTAATGAAAAACTGTTTTTT. The full variable domain, in which reference TRBV5-4 and TRBJ1-4 provide the parts outside the CDR3, is ETGVTQSPTHLIKTRGQQVTLRCSSQSGHNTVSWYQQALGQGPQFIFQYYREEENGRGNFPPRFSGLQFPNYSSELNVNALELDDSALYLCASSLDRLNEKLFFGSGTQLSVL.

The rearrangement uses TRBV6-6 and TRBJ1-1; no clear D. The V and J ends lost 0 bases and 1 base respectively, with 9 bases between them. CDR1 is MNHNY and CDR2 is SVGAGI in the germline V gene (reference sequence). The CDR3 is 15 residues long. The CDR3 DNA sequence: TGTGCCAGCAGTTACTCGGCGGAGGCGAACACTGAAGCTTTCTTT. Translating gives CASSYSAEANTEAFF.

The J gene is TRBJ2-5, the V gene TRBV18; TRBD1 might be the D (5 bases). With 0 bases removed from V and 4 bases from J, the gap between germline ends came to 9 bases. The CDR3 covers 14 residues. The germline gives CDR1 KGHSH, CDR2 LQKENI. The CDR3 bases are TGTGCCAGCTCACCACCGAGTCAGGGAGAGACCCAGTACTTC. This translates into CASSPPSQGETQYF.

The chain combines TRBV9 with TRBJ1-2; TRBD1 aligns across 7 bases. The V gene's germline CDR1 is SGDLS and CDR2 YYNGEE. V shed 0 bases, J shed 3 bases, and the junction held 2 bases outside the gene matches. The CDR3 spans 14 residues. CDR3 in amino acids: CASSVATGDYGYTF. Here the CDR3 DNA reads TGTGCCAGCAGCGTAGCTACAGGGGACTATGGCTACACCTTC.

This clone has just one count. The V call is TRBV10-3, the J call TRBJ1-1; D unresolved. Germline CDR1 ENHRY, CDR2 SYGVKD. V was shortened by 2 bases and J by 1 base, with 5 bases between the two germline ends. CDR3 length: 13 amino acids. The chain's CDR3 is CAISERGNTEAFF. The CDR3 DNA is TGTGCCATCAGTGAGCGGGGGAACACTGAAGCTTTCTTT.